These 9 T cell receptor beta chains came from one sample sequenced in a study of response to subunit inactivated influenza vaccine (dated by TCRdb to between 2017 and 2018). The library was produced with RT-PCR. The run used an Illumina HiSeq 2500. TCRdb trimmed public reads at Q25 via fastp, called clones via MiXCR and kept in-frame beta chains. Each CDR3 protein appears once, grouped with its most common genes and DNA. Counted in this sample were about 580,000 distinct CDR3 sequences; 11% to 15% of them appeared once. More than 9.5% of the sample is in the top ten clones. The sample here was PBMCs from blood, taken approximately 13 days after vaccination. The receptors originated from a man aged 45 to 65 who received an inactivated influenza vaccine. Donor details come from another sample of the same person, matched by shared clones.

The sample holds a few counts of this clonotype. The gene calls are TRBV3-1 and TRBJ1-5, with D unresolved. The CDR3 length is 15 residues. Trimming pared 1 base from V and 4 bases from J, leaving 11 bases between. In germline, CDR1 is LGHDT, CDR2 YNNKEL (reference sequence). The CDR3 sequence: CASSQGPGKNQPQHF. The DNA for the CDR3 is TGTGCCAGCAGCCAAGGGCCGGGGAAAAATCAGCCCCAGCATTTT.

This clonotype was seen more than once but under ten times. The chain carries TRBV20-1 and TRBJ2-1, with D unclear. Germline lookup yields CDR1 DFQATT and CDR2 SNEGSKA (reference sequence). V lost 0 bases to trimming and J lost 5 bases, with 8 bases between them. This CDR3 is 13 amino acids long. CDR3 residues: CSARDWSDNEQFF. The CDR3 DNA sequence: TGCAGTGCTAGAGATTGGTCGGACAATGAGCAGTTCTTC.

In this sample, this clonotype turned up a few times. V and J are TRBV7-3 and TRBJ2-7, with D perhaps given as TRBD1 or TRBD2 (5 bases each). Germline V gene data show CDR1 as SGHTA and CDR2 as FQGTGA. The CDR3 contains 15 residues. The germline V and J ends were trimmed by 2 bases and 2 bases, with 13 bases remaining between them. For the CDR3, the DNA is TGTGCCAGCAGCTTAGAGGTGGGGGTTCCCTACGAGCAGTACTTC. Residues: CASSLEVGVPYEQYF.

This sequence joins TRBV3-1 and TRBJ1-1; D is unresolved. The germline V gene has CDR1 LGHDT and CDR2 YNNKEL (reference sequence). This CDR3 contains 13 residues. The ends were cut back, 1 base at V and 1 base at J, with 4 bases in the middle. The DNA for the CDR3 is TGTGCCAGCAGCCAAGTTGCGAACACTGAAGCTTTCTTT. Amino acid sequence: CASSQVANTEAFF.

The chain couples TRBV29-1 to TRBJ2-1; a weak D match, TRBD2 (5 bases). CDR1 and CDR2 from the germline V gene are SQVTM and ANQGSEA. This CDR3 contains 15 residues. Trimming took 4 bases from V and 10 from J, leaving 23 bases between them. The CDR3 nucleotides are TGCAGCGTTGCGATTCAGTGGAACGTGCAGCGGGAGCAGTTCTTC. Protein sequence: CSVAIQWNVQREQFF.

This clonotype was detected many times. The J gene is TRBJ2-1, the V gene TRBV6-1, with no clear D. The germline CDR1 and CDR2 sequences are MNHNS and SASEGT. V lost 6 bases and J 3 bases, leaving 15 bases between the germline ends. This CDR3 contains 15 residues. The CDR3 sequence is CASSILSGFYNEQFF. In DNA form, the CDR3 reads TGTGCCAGCAGCATACTTTCCGGGTTCTACAATGAGCAGTTCTTC.

The chain recombines TRBV5-1 with TRBJ1-2; possible D gene TRBD1, 5 bases. There are 16 residues in the CDR3. Deletions cut 0 bases from V and 4 bases from J, with 16 bases between. The V gene's germline CDR1 is SGHRS and CDR2 YFSETQ. The CDR3: CASSLAPGRESYGYTF. The CDR3 coding sequence is TGCGCCAGCAGCTTGGCCCCGGGACGAGAGAGCTATGGCTACACCTTC.

The genes are TRBV28 and TRBJ2-1; D may be TRBD1 (6 bases). The CDR3 is made up of 15 amino acids. Germline CDR1 MDHEN, CDR2 SYDVKM. V lost 1 base, J lost 6 bases, and 13 bases lay in between. This CDR3 reads CASSLSGVRGNEQFF. CDR3 DNA: TGTGCCAGCAGTTTATCAGGGGTGCGTGGCAATGAGCAGTTCTTC.

The gene calls are TRBV6-2 or TRBV6-3 and TRBJ2-3, with TRBD1 identical over 8 bases. Germline trimming cut 4 bases from V and 2 bases from J; bases unmatched to any gene: 14. This CDR3 is 18 amino acids long. The germline V gene has CDR1 MNHEY and CDR2 SVGEGT. The CDR3 here is CASSSGTAGGPHTDTQYF. The CDR3 DNA reads TGTGCCAGCAGTTCGGGCACGGCAGGGGGCCCGCACACAGATACGCAGTATTTT.